This paragraph covers one T cell receptor (beta chain) sequence. Antigen: not known. Using a J-beta primer mix together with a sample-barcoded 5' primer, a second PCR was run for about 7 to 12 cycles. Unique molecular identifiers of 12 random nucleotides labeled each cDNA. TCRdb recomputed calls from the 5' RACE reads with MiXCR, one row per CDR3 protein. Of fewer than 2 million distinct CDR3 sequences in the sample, around 40% were seen once. The sample comes from a study of blood T cells in healthy people across ages. General study findings and limits: A strong correlation was seen between TCR beta diversity and naive T cell percentage.

The clonotype was recovered from a human donor in good health. Input material: blood.

CDR3 in amino acids: CGGGDSGANVLTF. Here the CDR3 DNA reads TGCGGAGGGGGGGACTCTGGGGCCAACGTCCTGACTTTC. J is TRBJ2-6 and V is TRBV29-1; D is perhaps TRBD2 (7 bases). From germline, CDR1 is SQVTM and CDR2 ANQGSEA. The CDR3 is 13 amino acids.